One and the same sample provided the 10 T cell receptor beta chains below, sequenced in a study of shared clonotypes between healthy human individuals. The protocol was immunoSEQ multiplex PCR, while the TCRdb copy is restricted to in-frame clones and leaves out a portion. The top ten clones hold about 12% of a sample with 470,000 or so clones, roughly 80% of them seen once. The sequencing input was PBMCs. Receptor source: a middle-aged woman in good health. Some clones in this sample may be carry-over from other donors' samples.

V gene TRBV11-2 combines with J gene TRBJ1-1; D call uncertain. The CDR3 contains 14 residues. V was shortened by 3 bases and J by 1 base, with 9 bases between the two germline ends. Germline V gene lookup returns CDR1 SGHAT and CDR2 FQNNGV. The CDR3 protein is CASSFRVGNTEAFF. The CDR3 DNA is TGTGCCAGCAGCTTTCGCGTGGGGAACACTGAAGCTTTCTTT.

The rearrangement uses TRBV15 and TRBJ2-1; 10 nucleotides line up with TRBD2. V lost 3 bases, J lost 2 bases, and 4 bases stayed unmatched. The CDR3 contains 16 residues. Germline V gene lookup returns CDR1 LNHNV and CDR2 YYDKDF (reference sequence). CDR3 in DNA: TGTGCCACCAGCAGGGACGGGACTAGCGCCTACAATGAGCAGTTCTTC. This translates into CATSRDGTSAYNEQFF. Using reference TRBV15 and TRBJ2-1 for the parts outside the CDR3, the full variable domain is DAMVIQNPRYQVTQFGKPVTLSCSQTLNHNVMYWYQQKSSQAPKLLFHYYDKDFNNEADTPDNFQSRRPNTSFCFLDIRSPGLGDTAMYLCATSRDGTSAYNEQFFGPGTRLTVL.

This clone showed up many times. The chain is built from TRBV4-1 and TRBJ2-3; no firm D call. CDR3 size: 14 residues. V was cut by 1 base and J by 3 bases, with 8 bases left in between. Per germline, CDR1 MGHRA and CDR2 YSYEKL. The CDR3: CASSQGRRTDTQYF. The CDR3 DNA follows: TGCGCCAGCAGCCAAGGACGGAGAACAGATACGCAGTATTTT.

This sequence joins TRBV16 and TRBJ2-2; 7 nucleotides align to TRBD1. Germline CDR1 is KGHSY and CDR2 is FQNENV. V shed 4 bases, J shed 3 bases, and the junction held 8 bases outside the gene matches. The CDR3 length is 16 residues. CDR3 nucleotides: TGTGCCAGCAGCCGTTCAGGGACAGCCGACACCGGGGAGCTGTTTTTT. Encoded protein: CASSRSGTADTGELFF.

This chain uses TRBV11-1 with TRBJ2-7; 7 bases align to TRBD2. CDR3 length: 15 amino acids. V dropped 3 bases and J dropped 1; count of bases not matched to a gene: 6. Germline V gene sequence: CDR1 SGHAT, CDR2 FQDESV (reference sequence). CDR3 protein: CASSLVSGLSYEQYF. In DNA, the CDR3 is TGTGCCAGCAGCTTGGTTAGCGGGTTATCCTACGAGCAGTACTTC.

The chain employs TRBV19 and TRBJ1-4; D might be TRBD1 (5 bases). The V gene's germline CDR1 is LNHDA and CDR2 SQIVND (reference sequence). The CDR3 consists of 13 residues. Deletions cut 5 bases from V and 10 bases from J, with 14 bases between. CDR3 in amino acids: CASSPYRSGKLFF. CDR3 nucleotides: TGTGCCAGTAGTCCATACAGGAGCGGAAAACTGTTTTTT. The variable domain in full, with the rest retrieved from reference TRBV19 and TRBJ1-4, is DGGITQSPKYLFRKEGQNVTLSCEQNLNHDAMYWYRQDPGQGLRLIYYSQIVNDFQKGDIAEGYSVSREKKESFPLTVTSAQKNPTAFYLCASSPYRSGKLFFGSGTQLSVL.

This chain joins TRBV7-6 and TRBJ2-7, with 13 bases matching TRBD2. The CDR3 is made up of 19 amino acids. Germline V gene sequence: CDR1 SGHVS, CDR2 FNYEAQ. V shed 1 base, J shed 2 bases, and the junction held 11 bases outside the gene matches. The CDR3 spells CASSLGGWTSGRIAYEQYF. For the CDR3, the DNA is TGTGCCAGCAGCTTAGGGGGATGGACTAGCGGGAGAATTGCCTACGAGCAGTACTTC.

J is TRBJ2-1 and V is TRBV28; no reliable D call. The ends were cut back, 8 bases at V and 0 bases at J, with 11 bases in the middle. Germline V gene lookup returns CDR1 MDHEN and CDR2 SYDVKM. This CDR3 comprises 14 residues. The chain's CDR3 is CASERTSSYNEQFF. The DNA for the CDR3 is TGTGCCAGCGAACGGACGAGCTCCTACAATGAGCAGTTCTTC. The whole variable domain, filled in from reference TRBV28 and TRBJ2-1, reads DVKVTQSSRYLVKRTGEKVFLECVQDMDHENMFWYRQDPGLGLRLIYFSYDVKMKEKGDIPEGYSVSREKKERFSLILESASTNQTSMYLCASERTSSYNEQFFGPGTRLTVL.

The genes are TRBV10-1 and TRBJ2-7, with 9 bases fitting TRBD1. This CDR3 contains 14 residues. In germline, CDR1 is WNHNN, CDR2 SYGVQD (reference sequence). The trim removed 7 bases at V and 2 bases at J, leaving 6 bases unmatched. CDR3 nucleotides: TGCGCCAGCAATAGGGACAGGGTTGCCTACGAGCAGTACTTC. This encodes CASNRDRVAYEQYF.

J is TRBJ2-3 and V is TRBV29-1, with TRBD1 matching 9 bases. Germline assignment: CDR1 SQVTM and CDR2 ANQGSEA. After removal of 3 bases from V and 2 bases from J, the junction contained 6 bases not matched to a gene. This CDR3 comprises 15 residues. This chain's CDR3 is CSVDRGQGYTDTQYF. The CDR3 DNA sequence: TGCAGCGTTGATAGGGGACAGGGCTACACAGATACGCAGTATTTT.